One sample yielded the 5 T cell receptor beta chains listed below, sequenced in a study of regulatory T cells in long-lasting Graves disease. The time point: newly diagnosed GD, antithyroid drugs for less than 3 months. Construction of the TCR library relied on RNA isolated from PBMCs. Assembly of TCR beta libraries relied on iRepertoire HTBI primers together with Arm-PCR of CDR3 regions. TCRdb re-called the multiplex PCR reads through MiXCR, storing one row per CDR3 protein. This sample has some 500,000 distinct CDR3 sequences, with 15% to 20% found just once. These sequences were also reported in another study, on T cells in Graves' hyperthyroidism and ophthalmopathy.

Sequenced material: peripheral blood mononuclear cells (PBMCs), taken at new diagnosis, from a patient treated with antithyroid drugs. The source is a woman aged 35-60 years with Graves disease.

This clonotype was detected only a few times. The CDR3 region is CASSLGAGARAEAFF. The CDR3 nucleotides read TGCGCCAGCAGCTTGGGGGCAGGGGCGAGGGCTGAAGCTTTCTTT. This chain joins TRBV5-1 and TRBJ1-1; TRBD1 might be the D (6 bases). The V and J ends lost 0 bases and 6 bases respectively, with 15 bases between them. CDR3 size: 15 residues. Germline CDR1 is SGHRS and CDR2 is YFSETQ.

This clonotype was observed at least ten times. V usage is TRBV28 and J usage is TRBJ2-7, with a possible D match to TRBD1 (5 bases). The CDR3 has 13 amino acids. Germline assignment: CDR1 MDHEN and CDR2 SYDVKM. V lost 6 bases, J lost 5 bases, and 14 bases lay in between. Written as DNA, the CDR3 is TGTGCCAGCAGAGCGCAGGGTTTGCACGAGCAGTACTTC. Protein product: CASRAQGLHEQYF.

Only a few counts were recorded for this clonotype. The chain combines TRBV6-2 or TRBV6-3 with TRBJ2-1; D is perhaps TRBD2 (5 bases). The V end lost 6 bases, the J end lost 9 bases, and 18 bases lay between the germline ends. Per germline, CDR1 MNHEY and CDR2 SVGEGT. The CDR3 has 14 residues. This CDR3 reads CASSEYDYASEQFF. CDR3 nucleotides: TGTGCCAGCAGCGAGTATGACTACGCCTCTGAGCAGTTCTTC.

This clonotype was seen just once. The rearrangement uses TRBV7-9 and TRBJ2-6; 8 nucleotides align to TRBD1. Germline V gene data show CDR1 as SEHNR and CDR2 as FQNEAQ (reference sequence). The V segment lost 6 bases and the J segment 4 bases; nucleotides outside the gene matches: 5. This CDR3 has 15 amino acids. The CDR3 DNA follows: TGTGCCAGCAGACAGACAGGGGCCGGGGCCAACGTCCTGACTTTC. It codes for CASRQTGAGANVLTF.

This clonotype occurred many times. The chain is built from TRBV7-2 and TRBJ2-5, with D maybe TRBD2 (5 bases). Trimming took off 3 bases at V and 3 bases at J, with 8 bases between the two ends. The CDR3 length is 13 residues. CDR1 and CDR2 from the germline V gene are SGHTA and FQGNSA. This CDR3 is CASSFGEKETQYF. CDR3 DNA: TGTGCCAGCAGCTTTGGGGAGAAAGAGACCCAGTACTTC.